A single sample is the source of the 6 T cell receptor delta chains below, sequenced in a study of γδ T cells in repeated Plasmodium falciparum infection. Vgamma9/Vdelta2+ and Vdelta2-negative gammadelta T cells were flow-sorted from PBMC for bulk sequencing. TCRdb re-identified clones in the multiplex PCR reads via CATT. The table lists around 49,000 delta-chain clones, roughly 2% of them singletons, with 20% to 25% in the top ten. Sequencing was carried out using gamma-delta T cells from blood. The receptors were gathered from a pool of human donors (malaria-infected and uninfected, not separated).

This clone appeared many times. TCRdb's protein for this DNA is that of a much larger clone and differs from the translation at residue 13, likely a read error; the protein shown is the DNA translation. The chain's CDR3 is CALGETAVRNDLVVLGDNHDKLIF. CDR3 bases: TGTGCTCTTGGGGAAACTGCGGTTCGGAATGACCTAGTCGTACTGGGGGATAATCACGATAAACTCATCTTT. This sequence joins TRDV1 and TRDJ1; 11 positions match TRDD3. The J gene is not listed in TCRdb, so it was assigned here from a DNA match to germline. V shed 2 bases and J 4 bases; nucleotides not matched to a gene: 30. CDR1 TSWWSYY and CDR2 QGS come from the germline V gene. The CDR3 has 24 amino acids.

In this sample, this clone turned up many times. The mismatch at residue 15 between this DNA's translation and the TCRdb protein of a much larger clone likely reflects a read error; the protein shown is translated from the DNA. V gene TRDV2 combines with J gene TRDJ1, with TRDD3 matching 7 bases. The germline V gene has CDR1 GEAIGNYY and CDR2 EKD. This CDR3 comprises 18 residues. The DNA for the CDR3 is TGTGCCTGTGACACCCTAAGTACTGGGGAACAGTACACCGATAGACTCATCTTT. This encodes CACDTLSTGEQYTDRLIF.

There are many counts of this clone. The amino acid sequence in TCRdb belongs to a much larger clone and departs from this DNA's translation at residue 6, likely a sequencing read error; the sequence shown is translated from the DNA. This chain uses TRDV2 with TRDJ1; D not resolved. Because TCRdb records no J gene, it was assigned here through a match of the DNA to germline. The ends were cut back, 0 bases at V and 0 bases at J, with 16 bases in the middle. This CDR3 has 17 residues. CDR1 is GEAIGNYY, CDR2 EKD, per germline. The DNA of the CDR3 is TGTGCCTGTGACACCATGGGACAGCCAGACCACACCGATAAACTCATCTTT. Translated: CACDTMGQPDHTDKLIF.

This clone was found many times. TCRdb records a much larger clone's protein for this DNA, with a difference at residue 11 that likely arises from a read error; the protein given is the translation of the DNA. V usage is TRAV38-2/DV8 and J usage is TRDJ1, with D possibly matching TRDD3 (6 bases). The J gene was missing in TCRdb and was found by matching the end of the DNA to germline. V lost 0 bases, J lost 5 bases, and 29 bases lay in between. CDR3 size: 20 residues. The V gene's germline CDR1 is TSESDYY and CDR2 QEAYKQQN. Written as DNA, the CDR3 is TGTGCTTATAGGAGCGGCACTGCTTTCCGAGACGGGGATCGCAGGGATAAACTCATCTTT. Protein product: CAYRSGTAFRDGDRRDKLIF.

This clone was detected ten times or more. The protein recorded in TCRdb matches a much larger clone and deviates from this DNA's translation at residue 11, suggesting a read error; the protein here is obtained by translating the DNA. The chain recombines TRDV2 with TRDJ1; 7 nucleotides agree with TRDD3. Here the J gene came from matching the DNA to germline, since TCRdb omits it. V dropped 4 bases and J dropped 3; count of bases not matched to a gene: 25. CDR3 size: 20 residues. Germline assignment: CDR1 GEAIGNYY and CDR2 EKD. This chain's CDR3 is CACEPMGIERIPRVADKLIF. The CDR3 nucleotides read TGTGCCTGTGAACCTATGGGGATAGAAAGGATTCCAAGGGTGGCCGATAAACTCATCTTT.

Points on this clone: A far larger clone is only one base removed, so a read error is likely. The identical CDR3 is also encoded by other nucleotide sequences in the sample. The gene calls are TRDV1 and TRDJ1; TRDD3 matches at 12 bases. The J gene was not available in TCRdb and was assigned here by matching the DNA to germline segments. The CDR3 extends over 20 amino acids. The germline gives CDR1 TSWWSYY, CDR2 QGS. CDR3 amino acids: CALGTIKFPLGDTDPPKLIF. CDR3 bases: TGTGCCCTTGGGACGATAAAATTCCCTCTGGGGGATACGGACCCCCCCAAACTCATCTTT.